These 27 T cell receptor beta chains came from one sample sequenced in a study of cytomegalovirus exposure and HLA in healthy donors. Amplification used 60 Vbeta primers and 13 Jbeta primers. TCRdb's copy holds only in-frame clones and misses some; the assay was immunoSEQ multiplex PCR. The table has about 130,000 clones, roughly four fifths seen once. The sequenced sample was PBMCs. The source of these receptors is a woman aged 50 to 60 in good health and CMV-seropositive.

Only a few counts were recorded for this clone. The chain has TRBV10-3 and TRBJ1-2; D may be TRBD1 (6 bases). Germline V gives CDR1 ENHRY, CDR2 SYGVKD. This CDR3 is 13 amino acids long. V was shortened by 10 bases and J by 2 bases, with 14 bases between the two germline ends. The DNA of the CDR3 is TGTGCCACCTCCGAGGGGGGGAACTATGGCTACACCTTC. Translating it yields CATSEGGNYGYTF.

This clone was observed a few times. The rearrangement links TRBV7-9 to TRBJ2-5; D might be TRBD2 (5 bases). Germline V gene sequence: CDR1 SEHNR, CDR2 FQNEAQ (reference sequence). Between the trimmed V and J ends, which lost 1 base and 2 bases, there was a span of 11 bases. The CDR3 has 15 amino acids. CDR3 coding DNA: TGTGCCAGCAGCTTAGGACTGCCGGGGCAAGAGACCCAGTACTTC. This gives the protein CASSLGLPGQETQYF. The entire variable domain, with the rest obtained from reference TRBV7-9 and TRBJ2-5, is as follows: DTGVSQNPRHKITKRGQNVTFRCDPISEHNRLYWYRQTLGQGPEFLTYFQNEAQLEKSRLLSDRFSAERPKGSFSTLEIQRTEQGDSAMYLCASSLGLPGQETQYFGPGTRLLVL.

In DNA form, the CDR3 reads TGTGCCAGCAGCTTAGCGGTCGGGGGGAGGGCTTTCTTT. Its protein is CASSLAVGGRAFF. This chain connects TRBV11-3 to TRBJ1-1; the D gene is possibly TRBD1 (5 bases). Germline assignment: CDR1 SGHNT and CDR2 YENEEA. This CDR3 is built from 13 residues. V was shortened by 1 base and J by 11 bases, with 14 bases between the two germline ends.

This clone was found a few times. V gene TRBV7-8 combines with J gene TRBJ1-4; D call uncertain. CDR3 length equals 16 residues. Deletions cut 0 bases from V and 2 bases from J, with 10 bases between. From germline, CDR1 is SGHVS and CDR2 FQNEAQ. CDR3: CASSLARVLTNEKLFF. The CDR3 coding sequence is TGTGCCAGCAGCTTAGCTCGGGTACTTACTAATGAAAAACTGTTTTTT.

This sequence joins TRBV29-1 and TRBJ2-5; 7 bases map to TRBD1. This CDR3 spans 12 amino acids. The junction had 5 bases not matched to a gene; V was cut back by 6 bases and J by 4 bases. Germline V gene lookup returns CDR1 SQVTM and CDR2 ANQGSEA. CDR3 in DNA: TGCAGCGTGACAAGGGGGCTAGAGACCCAGTACTTC. It yields the protein CSVTRGLETQYF.

This chain joins TRBV7-9 and TRBJ1-2, with 7 bases aligning to TRBD1. The CDR3 sequence is 15 residues long. Germline V gene sequence: CDR1 SEHNR, CDR2 FQNEAQ (reference sequence). V was clipped by 2 bases and J by 4 bases; unmatched bases: 7. CDR3 loop: CASSLNIQGGYGYTF. The CDR3 region has the DNA TGTGCCAGCAGCTTAAATATCCAGGGGGGCTATGGCTACACCTTC.

V and J are TRBV5-6 and TRBJ1-3, with 7 bases aligning to TRBD1. The length of the CDR3 is 16 residues. Looked up from germline, CDR1 is SGHDT and CDR2 is YYEEEE. Losses at the gene ends were 1 base for V and 0 bases for J; bases not matched to a gene: 4. CDR3 DNA sequence: TGTGCCAGCAGCTTGACAGGGGCGGGCTCTGGAAACACCATATATTTT. This codes for CASSLTGAGSGNTIYF. Full variable domain (rest looked up from reference TRBV5-6 and TRBJ1-3): DAGVTQSPTHLIKTRGQQVTLRCSPKSGHDTVSWYQQALGQGPQFIFQYYEEEERQRGNFPDRFSGHQFPNYSSELNVNALLLGDSALYLCASSLTGAGSGNTIYFGEGSWLTVV.

The rearrangement uses TRBV7-3 and TRBJ1-2, with D maybe TRBD1 (5 bases). Germline V gene lookup returns CDR1 SGHTA and CDR2 FQGTGA. CDR3 length: 15 residues. Trimming took off 5 bases at V and 4 bases at J, with 17 bases between the two ends. The CDR3: CASSPGPGGSYGYTF. DNA of the CDR3: TGTGCCAGCAGCCCGGGACCCGGAGGGAGCTATGGCTACACCTTC.

The V gene is TRBV6-4, the J gene TRBJ2-1; maybe TRBD1 (6 bases). Germline CDR1 MRHNA, CDR2 SNTAGT. V dropped 4 bases and J dropped 9 bases, with 16 bases sitting between them. The CDR3 contains 14 residues. The CDR3 region is CASSGGTLGSEQFF. In DNA, the CDR3 is TGTGCCAGCAGTGGAGGGACACTCGGTAGTGAGCAGTTCTTC.

This chain uses TRBV4-3 with TRBJ2-2, with 7 nucleotides matching TRBD2. Looked up from germline, CDR1 is LGHNA and CDR2 is YSLEER. V lost 0 bases to trimming and J lost 4 bases; unmatched junction nucleotides: 5. The CDR3 is made up of 16 amino acids. The CDR3 DNA sequence: TGCGCCAGCAGCCAAGATAGGAGGGAGGGCACCGGGGAGCTGTTTTTT. The encoded protein is CASSQDRREGTGELFF.

The chain couples TRBV6-5 to TRBJ1-6; 10 bases map to TRBD1. V dropped 6 bases and J dropped 7; count of bases not matched to a gene: 3. This CDR3 contains 14 residues. Germline loops: CDR1 MNHEY, CDR2 SVGAGI. In nucleotides, the CDR3 is TGTGCCAGCAGGGTGGGACAGGGGAATTCACCCCTCCACTTT. It codes for CASRVGQGNSPLHF.

The chain is built from TRBV28 and TRBJ2-5; 11 positions agree with TRBD2. The J call may be in error: the DNA end matches TRBJ2-7 better. Germline-derived CDR1 and CDR2 are MDHEN and SYDVKM. The CDR3 spans 14 residues. The chain's CDR3 is CASIPSGRRYEQYF. The CDR3 DNA reads TGTGCCAGCATCCCTAGCGGGAGGCGCTACGAGCAGTACTTC.

The V gene is TRBV7-2, the J gene TRBJ1-1; TRBD1 agrees at 7 bases. Trimming cost V 5 bases and J 4 bases; bases outside gene matches: 4. Germline V gene sequence: CDR1 SGHTA, CDR2 FQGNSA. This CDR3 is built from 13 residues. In DNA form, the CDR3 reads TGTGCCAGCAGCCTCAGGACAGGCACTGAAGCTTTCTTT. It codes for CASSLRTGTEAFF.

V gene TRBV13 combines with J gene TRBJ1-1, with D perhaps matching TRBD1 (5 bases). The CDR3 extends over 14 amino acids. CDR1 is PRHDT, CDR2 FYEKMQ, per germline (reference sequence). Trimming pared 6 bases from V and 0 bases from J, leaving 11 bases between. The CDR3 sequence is CASSGGGLNTEAFF. DNA for the CDR3: TGTGCCAGCAGTGGGGGAGGTTTGAACACTGAAGCTTTCTTT. The full variable domain, its missing parts supplied by reference TRBV13 and TRBJ1-1, is AAGVIQSPRHLIKEKRETATLKCYPIPRHDTVYWYQQGPGQDPQFLISFYEKMQSDKGSIPDRFSAQQFSDYHSELNMSSLELGDSALYFCASSGGGLNTEAFFGQGTRLTVV.

This clone was detected only a few times. The V and J genes are TRBV7-3 and TRBJ1-2, with D maybe TRBD1 (6 bases). The ends were cut back, 2 bases at V and 4 bases at J, with 8 bases in the middle. The CDR3 extends over 13 amino acids. The germline V gene has CDR1 SGHTA and CDR2 FQGTGA. The CDR3 protein is CASSLSGVYGYTF. The CDR3 DNA sequence: TGTGCCAGCAGCTTATCAGGGGTCTATGGCTACACCTTC.

The rearrangement links TRBV7-2 to TRBJ2-1; TRBD1 might be the D (6 bases). There are 14 residues in the CDR3. Germline V gene data show CDR1 as SGHTA and CDR2 as FQGNSA. The germline V and J ends were trimmed by 5 bases and 2 bases, with 10 bases remaining between them. The CDR3 is CASSQTGTYNEQFF. As DNA, the CDR3 is TGTGCCAGCAGCCAGACAGGCACCTACAATGAGCAGTTCTTC.

This clone was detected a few times. V and J are TRBV7-8 and TRBJ2-7; 8 bases line up with TRBD1. Germline V gene sequence: CDR1 SGHVS, CDR2 FQNEAQ. The junction had 7 bases not matched to a gene; V was cut back by 5 bases and J by 4 bases. This CDR3 spans 14 amino acids. As DNA, the CDR3 is TGTGCCAGCAGCCCAAGGACAGGGCCTTACGAGCAGTACTTC. It yields the protein CASSPRTGPYEQYF.

This rearrangement joins TRBV7-2 to TRBJ2-1; the match to TRBD2 covers 7 bases. V was clipped by 2 bases and J by 5 bases; unmatched bases: 3. Germline CDR1 SGHTA, CDR2 FQGNSA. The CDR3 is 14 amino acids. This CDR3 reads CASSLSSGDNEQFF. The CDR3 DNA sequence: TGTGCCAGCAGCTTATCTAGCGGAGACAATGAGCAGTTCTTC.

The rearrangement uses TRBV7-3 and TRBJ1-1; the D gene is possibly TRBD1 (6 bases). Germline lookup yields CDR1 SGHTA and CDR2 FQGTGA. The CDR3 is 14 amino acids. Trimming stripped 2 bases from V and 1 base from J, with 8 bases between. The chain's CDR3 is CASSLGGENTEAFF. In DNA, the CDR3 is TGTGCCAGCAGCTTAGGGGGCGAGAACACTGAAGCTTTCTTT.

J is TRBJ1-5 and V is TRBV5-1; 9 nucleotides agree with TRBD1. CDR3 size: 14 residues. The germline V gene has CDR1 SGHRS and CDR2 YFSETQ. V trimming: 2 bases; J trimming: 5 bases; junction bases outside the gene matches: 2. CDR3 sequence reads: CASSLTGGDQPQHF. CDR3 nucleotide sequence: TGCGCCAGCAGCTTAACAGGGGGCGATCAGCCCCAGCATTTT.

The gene calls are TRBV7-6 and TRBJ2-1; 10 nucleotides line up with TRBD2. The CDR3 covers 15 residues. Germline lookup yields CDR1 SGHVS and CDR2 FNYEAQ. Losses at the gene ends were 5 bases for V and 9 bases for J; bases not matched to a gene: 10. CDR3 sequence (DNA): TGTGCCAGCAGCCCCATAGCGGGAGGTCTTATTGAGCAGTTCTTC. Amino acid sequence: CASSPIAGGLIEQFF.

The chain couples TRBV7-9 to TRBJ1-1; D is possibly TRBD1 (6 bases). The CDR3 has 13 residues. CDR1 and CDR2 from the germline V gene are SEHNR and FQNEAQ (reference sequence). V gave up 10 bases and J gave up 5 bases, with 17 bases separating them. Written as DNA, the CDR3 is TGTGCCACCTTGGGGGGGCAGCATACTGAAGCTTTCTTT. This translates into CATLGGQHTEAFF.

The chain carries TRBV29-1 and TRBJ1-6, with 8 bases lining up with TRBD1. The J segment lost 6 bases and the V segment lost 8 bases, leaving 9 bases of the junction unmatched. The CDR3 is 14 amino acids. Germline CDR1 reads SQVTM; CDR2 reads ANQGSEA. The CDR3 region has the DNA TGCAGCCTATCCCGGGACAGGACTAATTCACCCCTCCACTTT. Its translation: CSLSRDRTNSPLHF.

This rearrangement joins TRBV5-5 to TRBJ2-7; 7 nucleotides match TRBD2. V lost 10 bases, J lost 3 bases, and 10 bases stayed unmatched. This CDR3 has 13 residues. CDR1 is SGHKS and CDR2 is YYEKEE in the germline V gene (reference sequence). The CDR3 coding sequence is TGTGCCCTGAAGCGGGAAGTTTGCTACGAGCAGTACTTC. Protein sequence: CALKREVCYEQYF.

This clone appeared once. The DNA of the CDR3 is TGTGCCAGCAGCCTTCCGGGACTAGCGGGGACAGATACGCAGTATTTT. This codes for CASSLPGLAGTDTQYF. The rearrangement joins TRBV7-3 to TRBJ2-3; 13 bases map to TRBD2. The CDR3 totals 16 residues. Unmatched junction bases numbered 5, after V lost 5 bases and J lost 3 bases. Germline CDR1 and CDR2: SGHTA and FQGTGA.

This sequence joins TRBV2 and TRBJ1-4; the D gene is possibly TRBD1 (5 bases). V lost 4 bases and J lost 5, with 20 bases in between. The CDR3 loop spans 17 amino acids. The germline CDR1 and CDR2 sequences are SNHLY and FYNNEI. The CDR3 region is CASSVPKAAGWNEKLFF. In nucleotides, the CDR3 is TGTGCCAGCAGTGTCCCCAAGGCGGCAGGGTGGAATGAAAAACTGTTTTTT.

The sample holds a few counts of this clone. The V gene is TRBV2, the J gene TRBJ2-1; D is unclear. The CDR3 has 13 residues. V lost 2 bases, J lost 5 bases, and 7 bases lay in between. CDR1 and CDR2 (germline): SNHLY, FYNNEI. The CDR3 DNA sequence: TGTGCCAGCAGTGAAAACGCGGACAATGAGCAGTTCTTC. Translation gives CASSENADNEQFF.